The TCR beta chain described here comes from a study of blood T cell repertoires in COVID-19. Assay: immunoSEQ multiplex PCR; the TCRdb copy retains only in-frame clones and omits some. Of around 400,000 clones listed, more than 70% are singletons. Sequencing used peripheral blood. This clonotype was obtained from a young woman with COVID-19, enrolled during active disease.

CDR3 amino acids: CASSIGGGGYNEQFF. CDR3 coding DNA: TGTGCCAGTAGTATAGGAGGCGGGGGATACAATGAGCAGTTCTTC. The J gene is TRBJ2-1, the V gene TRBV19; TRBD2 agrees at 7 bases. V was pared by 1 base and J by 4 bases, with 4 bases of the junction left unmatched. Looked up from germline, CDR1 is LNHDA and CDR2 is SQIVND (reference sequence). The CDR3 spans 15 residues.